Each of the 2 T cell receptor beta chains below was sequenced from the same sample in a study of T cell repertoires in cytomegalovirus infection. Antigens of these TCRs are unknown. TCRdb re-called the reads through MiXCR, storing one row per CDR3 protein. The table has a few hundred thousand distinct CDR3 sequences, around a third seen once. The sequencing here drew on cultured PBMCs, taken from culture after CMV antigen stimulation. The source of these receptors is a human donor in good health (CMV status not recorded). Some clones in this sample may be carry-over from other donors' samples.

There are a few counts of this clonotype. This sequence joins TRBV29-1 and TRBJ2-2, with 8 bases lining up with TRBD2. This CDR3 is built from 15 residues. Germline CDR1 reads SQVTM; CDR2 reads ANQGSEA. V lost 2 bases, J lost 7 bases, and 9 bases stayed unmatched. The CDR3 loop is CSVEWSSGTLGELFF. CDR3 DNA: TGCAGCGTTGAATGGAGTAGCGGGACTCTCGGGGAGCTGTTTTTT.

The rearrangement joins TRBV19 to TRBJ2-5; tentatively, D is TRBD1 (5 bases). The CDR3 is made up of 14 amino acids. V shed 3 bases and J shed 4 bases, with 12 bases lying between them. CDR1 and CDR2 from the germline V gene are LNHDA and SQIVND (reference sequence). CDR3 bases: TGTGCCAGTAGTATTGAAGGGGCTGGAGAGACCCAGTACTTC. It translates to CASSIEGAGETQYF. Looking up the rest from reference TRBV19 and TRBJ2-5 gives the full variable domain: DGGITQSPKYLFRKEGQNVTLSCEQNLNHDAMYWYRQDPGQGLRLIYYSQIVNDFQKGDIAEGYSVSREKKESFPLTVTSAQKNPTAFYLCASSIEGAGETQYFGPGTRLLVL.